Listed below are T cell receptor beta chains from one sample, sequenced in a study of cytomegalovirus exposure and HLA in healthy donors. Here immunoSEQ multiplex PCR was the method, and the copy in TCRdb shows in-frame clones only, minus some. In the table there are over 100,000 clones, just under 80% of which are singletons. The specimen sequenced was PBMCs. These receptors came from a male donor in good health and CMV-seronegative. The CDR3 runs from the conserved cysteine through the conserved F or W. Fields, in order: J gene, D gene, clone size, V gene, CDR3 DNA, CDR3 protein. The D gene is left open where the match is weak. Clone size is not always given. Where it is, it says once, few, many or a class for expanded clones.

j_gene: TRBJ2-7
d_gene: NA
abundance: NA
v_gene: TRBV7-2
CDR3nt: TGTGCCAGCAGCCTCAATGGACTGCTGGGGTACGAGCAGTACTTC
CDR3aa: CASSLNGLLGYEQYF

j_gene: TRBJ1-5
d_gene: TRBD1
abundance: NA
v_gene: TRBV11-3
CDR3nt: TGTGCCAGCAGCCCAGACAGGGCTCAGCCCCAGCATTTT
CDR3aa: CASSPDRAQPQHF

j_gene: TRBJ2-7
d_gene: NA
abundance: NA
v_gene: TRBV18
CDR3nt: TGTGCCAGCTCACCACTTGGACAGTCCTACGAGCAGTACTTC
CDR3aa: CASSPLGQSYEQYF

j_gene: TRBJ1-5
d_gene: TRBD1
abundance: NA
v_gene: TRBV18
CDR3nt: TGTGCCAGCTCACGGGACAGTAATCAGCCCCAGCATTTT
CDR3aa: CASSRDSNQPQHF

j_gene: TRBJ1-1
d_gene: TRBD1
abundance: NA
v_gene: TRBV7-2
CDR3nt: TGTGCCAGCAGCTTAGCGCAGGGGGCGTTTTCTGAAGCTTTCTTT
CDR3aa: CASSLAQGAFSEAFF

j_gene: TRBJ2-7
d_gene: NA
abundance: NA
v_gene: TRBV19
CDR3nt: TGTGCCAGTAGTATCGGGAGGGGGCGGTACGAGCAGTACTTC
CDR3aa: CASSIGRGRYEQYF

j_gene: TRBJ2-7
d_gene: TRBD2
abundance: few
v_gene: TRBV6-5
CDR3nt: TGTGCCAGCAGTCCCCGGGGGGGAATGTCCTACGAGCAGTACTTC
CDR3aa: CASSPRGGMSYEQYF

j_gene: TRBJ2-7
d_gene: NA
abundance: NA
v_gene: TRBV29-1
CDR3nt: TGCAGCGTTTCGTCCTCCTACGAGCAGTACTTC
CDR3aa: CSVSSSYEQYF

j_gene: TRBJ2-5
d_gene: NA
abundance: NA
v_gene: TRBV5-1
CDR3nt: TGCGCCAGCAGCTTGGCCCAGGGTTCAACAATGGAGACCCAGTACTTC
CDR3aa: CASSLAQGSTMETQYF

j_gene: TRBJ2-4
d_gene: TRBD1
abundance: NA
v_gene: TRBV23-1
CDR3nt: TGCGCCAGCAGTAATTCGACAGGGAAAAACATTCAGTACTTC
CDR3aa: CASSNSTGKNIQYF

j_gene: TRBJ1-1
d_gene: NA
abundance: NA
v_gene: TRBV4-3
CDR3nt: TGCGCCAGCAGCTTCACAGGGAACACTGAAGCTTTCTTT
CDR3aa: CASSFTGNTEAFF

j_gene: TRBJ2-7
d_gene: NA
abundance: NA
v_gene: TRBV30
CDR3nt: TGTGCCTGGAGTGATGGCAGTCGAAGCTCCTACGAGCAGTACTTC
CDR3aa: CAWSDGSRSSYEQYF

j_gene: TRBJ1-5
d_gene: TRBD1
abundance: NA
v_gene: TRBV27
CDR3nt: TGTGCCAGCAGTTTATCGACAGGGACTAATCAGCCCCAGCATTTT
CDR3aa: CASSLSTGTNQPQHF

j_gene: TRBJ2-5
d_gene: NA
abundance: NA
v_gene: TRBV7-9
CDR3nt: TGTGCCAGCAGCTTAGGGGCCCAAGAGACCCAGTACTTC
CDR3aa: CASSLGAQETQYF

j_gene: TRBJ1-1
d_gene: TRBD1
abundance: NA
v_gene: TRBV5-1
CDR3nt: TGCGCCAGCAGCTTGGCAGGGGGGAACACTGAAGCTTTCTTT
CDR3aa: CASSLAGGNTEAFF

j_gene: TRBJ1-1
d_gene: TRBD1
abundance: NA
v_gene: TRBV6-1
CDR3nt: TGTGCCAGCAGCGCGAGCCAGGGGGCTGGAGCTTTCTTT
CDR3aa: CASSASQGAGAFF

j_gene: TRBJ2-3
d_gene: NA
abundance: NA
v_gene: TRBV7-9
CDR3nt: TGTGCCAGCAGCTTTATCCTGACCCCGAACTTACAGAGCACAGATACGCAGTATTTT
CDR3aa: CASSFILTPNLQSTDTQYF

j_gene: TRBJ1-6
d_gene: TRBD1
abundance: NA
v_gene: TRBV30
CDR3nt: TGTGCCTGGAGTGTAGACAGGGAAGTTACAACCTCTTATAAGTTCAATTCACCCCTCCACTTT
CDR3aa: CAWSVDREVTTSYKFNSPLHF

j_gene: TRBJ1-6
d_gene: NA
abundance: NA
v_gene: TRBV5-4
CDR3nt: TGTGCCAGCAGCCCGGAAGGGGGAAATTCACCCCTCCACTTT
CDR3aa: CASSPEGGNSPLHF

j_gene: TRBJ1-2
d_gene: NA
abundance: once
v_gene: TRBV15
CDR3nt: TGTGCCACCAGCAGAGATCGGGGAGCTAACTATGGCTACACCTTC
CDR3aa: CATSRDRGANYGYTF